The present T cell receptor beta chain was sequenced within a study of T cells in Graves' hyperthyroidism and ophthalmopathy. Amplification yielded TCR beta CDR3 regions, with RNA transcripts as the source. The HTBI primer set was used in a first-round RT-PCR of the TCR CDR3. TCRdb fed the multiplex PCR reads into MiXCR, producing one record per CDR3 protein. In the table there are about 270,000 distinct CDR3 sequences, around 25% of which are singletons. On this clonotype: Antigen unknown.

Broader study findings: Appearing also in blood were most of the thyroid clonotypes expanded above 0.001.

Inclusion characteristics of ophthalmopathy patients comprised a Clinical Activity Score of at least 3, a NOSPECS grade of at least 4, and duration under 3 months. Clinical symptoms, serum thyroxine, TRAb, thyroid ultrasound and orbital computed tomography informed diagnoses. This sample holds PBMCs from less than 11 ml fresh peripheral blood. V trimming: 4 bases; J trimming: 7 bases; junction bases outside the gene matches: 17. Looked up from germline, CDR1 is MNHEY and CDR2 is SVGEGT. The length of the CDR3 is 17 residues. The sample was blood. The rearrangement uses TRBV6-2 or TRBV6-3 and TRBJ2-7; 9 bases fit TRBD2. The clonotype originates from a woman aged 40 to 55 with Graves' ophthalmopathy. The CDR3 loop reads CASSSNIGAGGLREQYF. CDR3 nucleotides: TGTGCCAGCAGTTCAAACATTGGAGCGGGAGGACTAAGGGAGCAGTACTTC.